A single sample is the source of the 13 T cell receptor beta chains below, sequenced in a study of control samples from healthy donors and cancer patients (dated by TCRdb to about 2020). Library preparation used the immunoSEQ multiplex PCR assay. TCRdb obtained this table from immuneACCESS and retained in-frame rearrangements with V and J assigned. These tables miss some clones; where compared with another copy, unresolved V genes account for less than half of the shortfall, and the remainder is unexplained. This sample holds 100,000 to 150,000 clones; about 92% were observed only once. In total, the top ten clones hold around 0.6% of the sample. Sequenced sample: PBMCs. The receptor source for this set is a man older than 75 with head and neck cancer.

The chain uses TRBV6-1 and TRBJ2-2; a possible D gene is TRBD1 (6 bases). This CDR3 spans 15 amino acids. The V end was cut by 2 bases, the J end by 4 bases, with 11 bases between. Per germline, CDR1 MNHNS and CDR2 SASEGT. Here the CDR3 reads CASSEIGRGTGELFF. The CDR3 bases are TGTGCCAGCAGTGAAATTGGCAGGGGCACCGGGGAGCTGTTTTTT.

The rearrangement uses TRBV5-4 and TRBJ1-4; tentatively, D is TRBD1 (6 bases). This CDR3 has 17 amino acids. CDR1 and CDR2 (germline): SGHNT, YYREEE (reference sequence). The V and J ends lost 2 bases and 3 bases respectively, with 17 bases between them. CDR3 DNA sequence: TGTGCCAGCAGCTTCGGTCCTCAGGCAGGGGCTAATGAAAAACTGTTTTTT. It is translated as CASSFGPQAGANEKLFF.

The J gene is TRBJ2-7, the V gene TRBV5-1; TRBD2 might be the D (5 bases). Germline assignment: CDR1 SGHRS and CDR2 YFSETQ. CDR3 size: 15 residues. Trimming shortened V by 1 base and J by 4 bases, and 15 bases separated the two germline ends. The CDR3 coding sequence is TGCGCCAGCAGCTTGATCGAGGGATCCGGTTACGAGCAGTACTTC. It codes for CASSLIEGSGYEQYF.

This sequence joins TRBV7-8 and TRBJ1-6; no clear D gene. The CDR3 length is 13 residues. Trimming removed 3 bases at V and 10 bases at J, with 10 bases between. Germline CDR1 and CDR2: SGHVS and FQNEAQ. Written as DNA, the CDR3 is TGTGCCAGCAGCTTGAGAAGAGGGTCACCCCTCCACTTT. It codes for CASSLRRGSPLHF.

This chain uses TRBV9 with TRBJ2-5; TRBD2 matches at 9 bases. Germline CDR1 reads SGDLS; CDR2 reads YYNGEE. The length of the CDR3 is 14 residues. V dropped 0 bases and J dropped 3; count of bases not matched to a gene: 0. Here the CDR3 DNA reads TGTGCCAGCAGCGTAGGACTAGCGGAAGAGACCCAGTACTTC. The encoded protein is CASSVGLAEETQYF.

This rearrangement joins TRBV4-1 to TRBJ1-5; D is ambiguous. Trimming took 3 bases from V and 8 from J, leaving 11 bases between them. The CDR3 is 13 residues long. From germline, CDR1 is MGHRA and CDR2 YSYEKL. CDR3 protein: CASSHVEFEPQHF. The CDR3 DNA reads TGCGCCAGCAGCCATGTGGAGTTTGAGCCCCAGCATTTT.

The rearrangement joins TRBV5-1 to TRBJ2-3; TRBD2 matches 12 bases. The length of the CDR3 is 16 residues. CDR1 and CDR2 from the germline V gene are SGHRS and YFSETQ. V lost 4 bases to trimming and J lost 3 bases; unmatched junction nucleotides: 6. The CDR3 nucleotides are TGCGCCAGCAGCGAGACTAGCGGGAGCGGTACAGATACGCAGTATTTT. It translates to CASSETSGSGTDTQYF.

The V call is TRBV5-1, the J call TRBJ2-5; 10 bases align to TRBD2. The CDR3 sequence is 14 residues long. CDR1 and CDR2 from the germline V gene are SGHRS and YFSETQ. Losses at the gene ends were 1 base for V and 3 bases for J; bases not matched to a gene: 0. The CDR3 sequence is CASSLSGGEETQYF. In DNA, the CDR3 is TGCGCCAGCAGCTTGAGCGGGGGGGAAGAGACCCAGTACTTC. The full variable domain, with the rest looked up from reference TRBV5-1 and TRBJ2-5, is KAGVTQTPRYLIKTRGQQVTLSCSPISGHRSVSWYQQTPGQGLQFLFEYFSETQRNKGNFPGRFSGRQFSNSRSEMNVSTLELGDSALYLCASSLSGGEETQYFGPGTRLLVL.

This chain connects TRBV5-4 to TRBJ1-2; 11 bases match TRBD1. V lost 4 bases to trimming and J lost 6 bases; unmatched junction nucleotides: 5. Per the germline V gene, CDR1 is SGHNT and CDR2 is YYREEE (reference sequence). This CDR3 comprises 14 residues. The CDR3 DNA reads as TGTGCCAGCAGCCTGGACAGGGGGCAGCATGGCTACACCTTC. Protein: CASSLDRGQHGYTF. Filled out from reference TRBV5-4 and TRBJ1-2, the complete variable domain reads ETGVTQSPTHLIKTRGQQVTLRCSSQSGHNTVSWYQQALGQGPQFIFQYYREEENGRGNFPPRFSGLQFPNYSSELNVNALELDDSALYLCASSLDRGQHGYTFGSGTRLTVV.

Concerning this clone: One end of the junction fails to match germline, which may point to a read error. The chain joins TRBV6-4 to TRBJ1-3; D may be TRBD1 (6 bases). Germline V gene data show CDR1 as MRHNA and CDR2 as SNTAGT. This CDR3 contains 10 residues. Here the CDR3 reads CASIFGTPPF. DNA of the CDR3: TGTGCCAGCATCTTTGGGACACCGCCTTTT.

V gene TRBV14 combines with J gene TRBJ2-7; D possibly uses TRBD1 or TRBD2 (6 bases each). V gave up 2 bases and J gave up 6 bases, with 14 bases separating them. The germline gives CDR1 SGHDN, CDR2 FVKESK. The CDR3 covers 14 residues. CDR3 coding DNA: TGTGCCAGCAGCCAACTTTCCGGGGGCCGCGAGCAGTACTTC. This translates into CASSQLSGGREQYF.

The chain joins TRBV5-4 to TRBJ2-2; D is possibly TRBD2 (6 bases). Germline V gene sequence: CDR1 SGHNT, CDR2 YYREEE (reference sequence). There are 14 residues in the CDR3. Trimming removed 2 bases at V and 8 bases at J, with 13 bases between. The DNA for the CDR3 is TGTGCCAGCAGCTTATCGGGCGGGGAAGGGGAGCTGTTTTTT. The encoded protein is CASSLSGGEGELFF.

CDR3 in DNA: TGTGCCAGCAGCCTGCACCGACTTGGCGGGGGAGTACAAGAGACCCAGTACTTC. Translated: CASSLHRLGGGVQETQYF. V and J are TRBV3-1 (or the pseudogene TRBV3-2) and TRBJ2-5; 7 bases align to TRBD2. CDR1 LGHDT and CDR2 YNNKEL come from the germline V gene (reference sequence). This CDR3 has 18 amino acids. The V and J ends lost 4 bases and 2 bases, in that order; junction bases with no gene match: 16.